Listed here are 17 T cell receptor beta chains from one sample, sequenced in a study of T cells in Graves' hyperthyroidism and ophthalmopathy. TCR beta CDR3 regions were amplified from RNA. HTBI primers were the set used in a first-round RT-PCR of the TCR CDR3. TCRdb ran MiXCR on the multiplex PCR reads and lists one entry per CDR3 protein. The profile shows roughly 180,000 distinct CDR3 sequences, 15% to 20% of them singletons. The sample was blood. The receptors originated from a woman in her fifties or sixties with Graves' hyperthyroidism.

This clonotype occurred many times. This chain uses TRBV12-3 or TRBV12-4 with TRBJ2-7; 9 bases line up with TRBD1. Germline trimming cut 5 bases from V and 5 bases from J; bases unmatched to any gene: 10. The CDR3 loop spans 15 amino acids. The CDR3 DNA sequence: TGTGCCAGCAGTCGATCCGGGACAGGGATCCACGAGCAGTACTTC. As protein: CASSRSGTGIHEQYF.

This clonotype was found many times. The chain combines TRBV28 with TRBJ1-6, with a tentative D call TRBD1 (6 bases). The CDR3 runs to 15 residues. Trimming took 3 bases from V and 7 from J, leaving 13 bases between them. Germline V gene lookup returns CDR1 MDHEN and CDR2 SYDVKM. The CDR3 protein is CASSFRGAVNSPLHF. CDR3 DNA: TGTGCCAGCAGTTTTCGGGGGGCGGTCAATTCACCCCTCCACTTT.

The chain joins TRBV11-2 to TRBJ2-3, with D maybe TRBD1 (5 bases). There are 15 residues in the CDR3. The ends were cut back, 1 base at V and 2 bases at J, with 10 bases in the middle. The germline gives CDR1 SGHAT, CDR2 FQNNGV. CDR3 sequence reads: CASSLGQSYTDTQYF. CDR3 nucleotides: TGTGCCAGCAGCTTAGGACAGAGCTACACAGATACGCAGTATTTT. Based on the CDR3 plus reference TRBV11-2 and TRBJ2-3, the full variable domain is EAGVAQSPRYKIIEKRQSVAFWCNPISGHATLYWYQQILGQGPKLLIQFQNNGVVDDSQLPKDRFSAERLKGVDSTLKIQPAKLEDSAVYLCASSLGQSYTDTQYFGPGTRLTVL.

This clonotype was observed many times. The rearrangement links TRBV15 to TRBJ2-7; possible D gene TRBD1, 6 bases. CDR1 and CDR2 (germline): LNHNV, YYDKDF (reference sequence). CDR3 length equals 18 residues. Deletions cut 0 bases from V and 0 bases from J, with 18 bases between. The CDR3 is CATSRDPPLTDSSYEQYF. CDR3 DNA sequence: TGTGCCACCAGCAGAGATCCCCCGCTGACGGACAGCTCCTACGAGCAGTACTTC. The whole variable domain, remainder taken from reference TRBV15 and TRBJ2-7, is DAMVIQNPRYQVTQFGKPVTLSCSQTLNHNVMYWYQQKSSQAPKLLFHYYDKDFNNEADTPDNFQSRRPNTSFCFLDIRSPGLGDTAMYLCATSRDPPLTDSSYEQYFGPGTRLTVT.

This clonotype turned up a few times. The gene calls are TRBV20-1 and TRBJ2-5; TRBD1 matches 8 bases. V lost 5 bases and J lost 4; bases outside the gene matches: 9. The CDR3 consists of 14 residues. Germline lookup yields CDR1 DFQATT and CDR2 SNEGSKA (reference sequence). The CDR3 bases are TGCAGTGCTCCCAACAGGGGGTTCGGAGAGACCCAGTACTTC. It is translated as CSAPNRGFGETQYF.

The table lists this clonotype with many counts. V is TRBV27 and J is TRBJ1-6; no firm D call. The CDR3 length is 15 residues. Germline V gene sequence: CDR1 MNHEY, CDR2 SMNVEV (reference sequence). The V end lost 2 bases, the J end lost 0 bases, and 5 bases lay between the germline ends. The CDR3 loop reads CASSLTYSYNSPLHF. DNA of the CDR3: TGTGCCAGCAGTTTAACCTACTCCTATAATTCACCCCTCCACTTT.

This clonotype was recorded many times. The rearrangement joins TRBV7-2 to TRBJ2-3, with TRBD2 matching over 9 bases. The CDR3 has 15 amino acids. Germline V gene sequence: CDR1 SGHTA, CDR2 FQGNSA. Trimming cost V 5 bases and J 7 bases; bases outside gene matches: 10. CDR3 nucleotide sequence: TGTGCCAGCAGCCCAAGGGGACTAGCTCCATATACGCAGTATTTT. Amino acids: CASSPRGLAPYTQYF.

This clonotype was seen at least ten times. The chain joins TRBV7-6 to TRBJ1-1; 7 bases agree with TRBD1. CDR1 and CDR2 (germline): SGHVS, FNYEAQ. The CDR3 is 15 residues long. With V trimmed by 3 bases and J by 2 bases, 6 bases remained unmatched. The CDR3 nucleotides read TGTGCCAGCAGCTTCACCCTAGGGGGCAACACTGAAGCTTTCTTT. Protein product: CASSFTLGGNTEAFF.

This clonotype appeared many times. The V and J genes are TRBV19 and TRBJ1-2, with D unclear. Between the trimmed V and J ends, which lost 10 bases and 0 bases, there was a span of 18 bases. The CDR3 totals 15 residues. CDR1 and CDR2 (germline): LNHDA, SQIVND (reference sequence). The CDR3 nucleotides are TGTGCCACCTCGGCCCGGACTTCAGCTAACTATGGCTACACCTTC. Translation gives CATSARTSANYGYTF.

In this sample, this clonotype turned up many times. V usage is TRBV10-1 and J usage is TRBJ1-2; D uncertain. The CDR3 covers 13 residues. Germline V gene sequence: CDR1 WNHNN, CDR2 SYGVQD (reference sequence). V was pared by 6 bases and J by 5 bases, with 13 bases between. The CDR3 region is CASRRNCLYGYTF. The CDR3 coding sequence is TGCGCCAGCAGGAGAAATTGTCTATATGGCTACACCTTC.

This clonotype showed up many times. V is TRBV19 and J is TRBJ1-6; the D is unclear. Germline V gene data show CDR1 as LNHDA and CDR2 as SQIVND (reference sequence). The CDR3 extends over 14 amino acids. The V end lost 10 bases, the J end lost 0 bases, and 10 bases lay between the germline ends. CDR3 coding DNA: TGTGCCACCAGACACAGCTCCTATAATTCACCCCTCCACTTT. It yields the protein CATRHSSYNSPLHF.

The sample holds many counts of this clonotype. This chain links TRBV7-8 with TRBJ1-2; D call uncertain. V was trimmed by 1 base and J by 6 bases, leaving 12 bases between them. CDR1 is SGHVS, CDR2 FQNEAQ, per germline. This CDR3 region has 14 residues. The DNA of the CDR3 is TGTGCCAGCAGCTTAGTAGCGATGTCCCATGGCTACACCTTC. This translates into CASSLVAMSHGYTF.

In its sample, this clonotype was seen many times. This sequence joins TRBV3-1 and TRBJ2-2; 10 bases fit TRBD2. After removal of 4 bases from V and 4 bases from J, the junction contained 3 bases not matched to a gene. Germline V gene sequence: CDR1 LGHDT, CDR2 YNNKEL (reference sequence). This CDR3 has 15 residues. The CDR3: CASSRAGGPTGELFF. CDR3 DNA: TGTGCCAGCAGCCGAGCGGGGGGGCCCACCGGGGAGCTGTTTTTT.

V gene TRBV7-8 combines with J gene TRBJ1-2; D is unresolved. The CDR3 loop spans 13 amino acids. Germline V lookup: CDR1 SGHVS, CDR2 FQNEAQ. V lost 5 bases, J lost 8 bases, and 15 bases lay in between. The CDR3 loop is CASSLQHLAGYTF. Here the CDR3 DNA reads TGTGCCAGCAGCCTACAACACTTGGCGGGCTACACCTTC.

In this sample, this clonotype turned up many times. The rearrangement joins TRBV11-2 to TRBJ1-1, with D unclear. Trimming left V 2 bases short and J 5 bases short, with 9 bases between. Germline loops: CDR1 SGHAT, CDR2 FQNNGV. This CDR3 contains 13 residues. As DNA, the CDR3 is TGTGCCAGCAGCTTAAAAAGGTGGACTGAAGCTTTCTTT. This sequence encodes CASSLKRWTEAFF.

This clonotype was detected only once. The rearrangement joins TRBV10-3 to TRBJ2-3, with 9 nucleotides matching TRBD2. V lost 5 bases and J lost 1; bases outside the gene matches: 1. Germline V gene data show CDR1 as ENHRY and CDR2 as SYGVKD. The CDR3 spans 14 residues. CDR3 coding DNA: TGTGCCATCAGTCTAGCGGGGCGCACAGATACGCAGTATTTT. It encodes CAISLAGRTDTQYF.

The chain links TRBV5-1 to TRBJ1-1; D not certain. This CDR3 is 14 amino acids long. V was shortened by 4 bases and J by 1 base, with 11 bases between the two germline ends. Germline CDR1 is SGHRS and CDR2 is YFSETQ. The CDR3 coding sequence is TGCGCCAGCAGCCAGGCCCCTGCGAACACTGAAGCTTTCTTT. This sequence encodes CASSQAPANTEAFF.